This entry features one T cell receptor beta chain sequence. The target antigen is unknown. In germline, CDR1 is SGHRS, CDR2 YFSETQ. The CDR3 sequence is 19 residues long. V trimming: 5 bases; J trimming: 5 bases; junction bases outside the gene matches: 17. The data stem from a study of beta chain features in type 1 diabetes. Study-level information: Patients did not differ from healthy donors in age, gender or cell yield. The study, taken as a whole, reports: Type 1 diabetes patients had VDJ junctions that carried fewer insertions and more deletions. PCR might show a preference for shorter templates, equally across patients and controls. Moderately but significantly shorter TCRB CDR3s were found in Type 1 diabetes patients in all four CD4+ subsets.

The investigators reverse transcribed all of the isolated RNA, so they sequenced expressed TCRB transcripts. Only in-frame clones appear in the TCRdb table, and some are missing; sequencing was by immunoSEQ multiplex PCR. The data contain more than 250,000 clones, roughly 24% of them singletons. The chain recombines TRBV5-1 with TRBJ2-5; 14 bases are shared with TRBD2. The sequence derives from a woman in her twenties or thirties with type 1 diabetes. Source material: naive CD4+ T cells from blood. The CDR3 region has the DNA TGCGCCAGCAGATCCTGGACTAGCGGGAGGATATCCCACCGGGAGACCCAGTACTTC. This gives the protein CASRSWTSGRISHRETQYF.